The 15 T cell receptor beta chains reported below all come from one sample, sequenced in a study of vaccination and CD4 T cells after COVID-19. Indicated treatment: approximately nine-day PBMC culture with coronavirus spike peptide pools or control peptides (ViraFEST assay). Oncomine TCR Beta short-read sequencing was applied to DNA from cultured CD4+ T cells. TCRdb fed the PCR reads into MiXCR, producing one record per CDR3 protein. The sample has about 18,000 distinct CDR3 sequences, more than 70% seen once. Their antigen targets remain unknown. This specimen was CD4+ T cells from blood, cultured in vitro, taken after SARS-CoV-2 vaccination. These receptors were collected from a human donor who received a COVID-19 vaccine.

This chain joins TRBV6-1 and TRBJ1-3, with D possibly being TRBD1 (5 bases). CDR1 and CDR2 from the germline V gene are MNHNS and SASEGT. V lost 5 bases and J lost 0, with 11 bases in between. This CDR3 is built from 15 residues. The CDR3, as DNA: TGTGCCAGCAGTCCGCTTGGGGGCTCTGGAAACACCATATATTTT. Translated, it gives CASSPLGGSGNTIYF.

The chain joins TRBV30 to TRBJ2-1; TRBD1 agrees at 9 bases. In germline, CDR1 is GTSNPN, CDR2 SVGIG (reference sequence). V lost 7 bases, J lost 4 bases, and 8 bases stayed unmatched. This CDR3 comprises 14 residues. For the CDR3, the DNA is TGTGCCTCCGCACGGGACAGGGCTTACAATGAGCAGTTCTTC. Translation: CASARDRAYNEQFF.

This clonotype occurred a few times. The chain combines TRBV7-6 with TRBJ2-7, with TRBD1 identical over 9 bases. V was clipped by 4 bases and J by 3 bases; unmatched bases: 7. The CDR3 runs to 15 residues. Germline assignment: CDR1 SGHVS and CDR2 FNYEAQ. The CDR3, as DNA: TGTGCCAGCAGCTCCACCGGGACAGGGTTCTACGAGCAGTACTTC. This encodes CASSSTGTGFYEQYF.

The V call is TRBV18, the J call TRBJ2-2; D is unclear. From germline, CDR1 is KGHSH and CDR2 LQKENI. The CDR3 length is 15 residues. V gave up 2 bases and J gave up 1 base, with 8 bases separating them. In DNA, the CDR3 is TGTGCCAGCTCACCAGAGGCAGGGAACACCGGGGAGCTGTTTTTT. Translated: CASSPEAGNTGELFF.

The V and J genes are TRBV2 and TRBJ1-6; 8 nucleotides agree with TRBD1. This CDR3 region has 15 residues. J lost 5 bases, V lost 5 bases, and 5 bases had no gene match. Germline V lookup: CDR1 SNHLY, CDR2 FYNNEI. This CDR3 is CASSIRTGNNSPLHF. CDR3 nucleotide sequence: TGTGCCAGCAGTATCCGGACAGGGAATAATTCACCCCTCCACTTT.

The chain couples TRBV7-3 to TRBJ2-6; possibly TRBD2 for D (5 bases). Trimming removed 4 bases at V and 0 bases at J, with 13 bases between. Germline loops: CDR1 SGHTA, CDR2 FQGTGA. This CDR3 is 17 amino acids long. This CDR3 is CASSSGLGRSGANVLTF. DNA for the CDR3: TGTGCCAGCAGCTCCGGACTCGGACGCTCTGGGGCCAACGTCCTGACTTTC.

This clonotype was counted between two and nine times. CDR3 sequence: CATSGSTGYYGYTF. CDR3 nucleotides: TGTGCCACCAGTGGGAGTACAGGTTACTATGGCTACACCTTC. This chain links TRBV24-1 with TRBJ1-2; the D gene is possibly TRBD1 (5 bases). The ends were cut back, 5 bases at V and 3 bases at J, with 12 bases in the middle. The germline gives CDR1 KGHDR, CDR2 SFDVKD. There are 14 residues in the CDR3.

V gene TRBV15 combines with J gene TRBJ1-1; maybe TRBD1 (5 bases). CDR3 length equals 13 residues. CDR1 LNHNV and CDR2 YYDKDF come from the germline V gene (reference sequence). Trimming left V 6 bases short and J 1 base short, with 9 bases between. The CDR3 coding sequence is TGTGCCACCAGTCTAGGACAGAACACTGAAGCTTTCTTT. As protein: CATSLGQNTEAFF.

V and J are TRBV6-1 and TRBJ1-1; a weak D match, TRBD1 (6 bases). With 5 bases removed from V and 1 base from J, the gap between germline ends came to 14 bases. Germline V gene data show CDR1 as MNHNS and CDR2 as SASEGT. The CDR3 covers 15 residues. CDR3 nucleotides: TGTGCCAGCAGTCCCGGGGGCTTAGCGAACACTGAAGCTTTCTTT. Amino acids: CASSPGGLANTEAFF.

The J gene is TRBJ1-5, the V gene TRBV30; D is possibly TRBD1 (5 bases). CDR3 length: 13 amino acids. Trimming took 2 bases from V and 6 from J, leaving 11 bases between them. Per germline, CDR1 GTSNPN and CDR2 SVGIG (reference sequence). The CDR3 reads CAWSQGRGQPQHF. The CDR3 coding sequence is TGTGCCTGGAGTCAAGGGAGGGGTCAGCCCCAGCATTTT.

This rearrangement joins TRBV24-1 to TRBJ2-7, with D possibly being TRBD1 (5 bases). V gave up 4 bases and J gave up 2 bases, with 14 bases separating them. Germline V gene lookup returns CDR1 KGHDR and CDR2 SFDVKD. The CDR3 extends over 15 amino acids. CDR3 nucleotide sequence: TGTGCCACCAGTGACGCTGACAGCATCACCTACGAGCAGTACTTC. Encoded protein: CATSDADSITYEQYF.

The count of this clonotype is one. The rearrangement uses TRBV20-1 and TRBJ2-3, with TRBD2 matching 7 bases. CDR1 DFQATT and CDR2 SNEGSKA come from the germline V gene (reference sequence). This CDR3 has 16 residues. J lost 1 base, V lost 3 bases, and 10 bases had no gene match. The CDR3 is CSASLGVAGGTDTQYF. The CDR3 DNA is TGCAGTGCTAGCCTAGGGGTAGCGGGTGGCACAGATACGCAGTATTTT.

CDR3 bases: TGTGCCACCAGGAACATGGACAGGTTCTATAATTCACCCCTCCACTTT. Its protein product is CATRNMDRFYNSPLHF. This chain uses TRBV6-1 with TRBJ1-6; 7 bases are shared with TRBD1. The V gene's germline CDR1 is MNHNS and CDR2 SASEGT. This CDR3 has 16 amino acids. Trimming cost V 10 bases and J 3 bases; bases outside gene matches: 12.

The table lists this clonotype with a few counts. DNA for the CDR3: TGCAGTGCTGATGCCGGGACATCGGGCAATCAGCCCCAGCATTTT. Translating it yields CSADAGTSGNQPQHF. The V and J genes are TRBV20-1 and TRBJ1-5; possibly TRBD1 for D (6 bases). There are 15 residues in the CDR3. V shed 5 bases and J shed 2 bases, with 16 bases lying between them. Germline CDR1 and CDR2: DFQATT and SNEGSKA (reference sequence).

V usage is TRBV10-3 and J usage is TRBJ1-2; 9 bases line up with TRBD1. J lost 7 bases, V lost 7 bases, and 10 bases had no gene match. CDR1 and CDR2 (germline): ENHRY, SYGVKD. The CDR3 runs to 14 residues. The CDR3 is CAITPRDREGGYTF. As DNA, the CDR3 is TGTGCCATCACCCCTAGGGACAGGGAGGGTGGCTACACCTTC.